These T cell receptor beta chains were read from a single sample in a study of T-cell memory formation after mild COVID-19. TCRdb analysed the 5' RACE reads with MiXCR anew, one entry per CDR3 protein. The sample has a few hundred thousand distinct CDR3 sequences, 25% to 30% seen once; the top ten hold approximately 12%. Sequencing used PBMCs or a T cell subset sorted from them (not recorded which). The receptors stem from an adult woman who had mild COVID-19 (a few samples of this study predate the infection). Cell type and time point are not known. Both conserved end residues are part of each CDR3. D genes are given only for firm matches. Size is stated for part of the rows, as once, few or many counts, or as a class when the clone is expanded.

>TRBJ1-2|TRBV5-4|few|TRBD1
CASTTGVDYGYTF
TGTGCCAGCACCACAGGGGTGGACTATGGCTACACCTTC
>TRBJ2-7|TRBV5-1|few|TRBD1
CASSRGQGDYEQYF
TGCGCCAGCAGCCGCGGACAGGGGGACTACGAGCAGTACTTC
>TRBJ2-7|TRBV19|.|.
CASSVTDARSYEQYF
TGTGCCAGTAGTGTTACGGATGCACGGTCCTACGAGCAGTACTTC
>TRBJ2-1|TRBV7-9|few|.
CASSLPITREQFF
TGTGCCAGCAGCTTACCCATCACTAGAGAGCAGTTCTTC
>TRBJ2-2|TRBV7-9|few|.
CASSLATYTGELFF
TGTGCCAGCAGCTTAGCCACCTACACCGGGGAGCTGTTTTTT
>TRBJ2-6|TRBV12-3/TRBV12-4|.|TRBD1
CASSPGVGQEETGANVLTF
TGTGCCAGCAGTCCTGGGGTAGGACAGGAGGAAACTGGGGCCAACGTCCTGACTTTC
>TRBJ1-6|TRBV6-6|.|TRBD1
CASSPRQGWDSPLHF
TGTGCCAGCAGCCCCCGACAGGGTTGGGATTCACCCCTCCACTTT
>TRBJ1-1|TRBV5-5|.|.
CASSTKIGVGTEAFF
TGTGCCAGCAGCACTAAGATTGGGGTCGGCACTGAAGCTTTCTTT
>TRBJ2-5|TRBV5-1|few|.
CASSQGSPQETQYF
TGCGCCAGCAGCCAGGGTTCCCCCCAAGAGACCCAGTACTTC
>TRBJ1-1|TRBV5-6|.|TRBD1
CASSLAQQGAVKGAFF
TGTGCCAGCAGCTTGGCTCAACAGGGGGCTGTGAAGGGAGCTTTCTTT
>TRBJ2-3|TRBV7-9|few|TRBD2
CASSPVAIAGLTDTQYF
TGTGCCAGCAGCCCGGTTGCGATAGCGGGGCTCACAGATACGCAGTATTTT
>TRBJ1-2|TRBV5-1|few|TRBD1
CASSSPETGNYGYTF
TGCGCCAGCAGCTCGCCCGAGACAGGGAACTATGGCTACACCTTC
>TRBJ1-5|TRBV7-8|.|.
CASSLADGHSNQPQHF
TGTGCCAGCAGCTTAGCGGACGGGCATTCCAATCAGCCCCAGCATTTT
>TRBJ1-5|TRBV29-1|.|.
CSVGGESNQPQHF
TGCAGCGTCGGGGGGGAAAGCAATCAGCCCCAGCATTTT
>TRBJ2-1|TRBV20-1|.|TRBD2
CSAPRERGAYNEQFF
TGCAGTGCTCCACGGGAGCGGGGGGCCTACAATGAGCAGTTCTTC
>TRBJ1-1|TRBV27|.|TRBD1
CASRQGANTEAFF
TGTGCCAGTCGACAGGGGGCGAACACTGAAGCTTTCTTT
>TRBJ2-2|TRBV7-3|.|.
CASSLGGAGNTGELFF
TGTGCCAGCAGCTTAGGGGGGGCTGGGAACACCGGGGAGCTGTTTTTT
>TRBJ2-2|TRBV7-9|.|.
CASSFRTGELFF
TGTGCCAGCAGCTTTAGGACCGGGGAGCTGTTTTTT
>TRBJ2-1|TRBV29-1|few|.
CSVEESSYNEQFF
TGCAGCGTTGAAGAAAGCTCCTACAATGAGCAGTTCTTC
>TRBJ1-1|TRBV12-3/TRBV12-4|.|.
CASGVTTEAFF
TGTGCCAGCGGGGTTACCACTGAAGCTTTCTTT
>TRBJ2-1|TRBV11-3|.|.
CASSIHVSSYNEQFF
TGTGCCAGCAGCATACACGTAAGCTCCTACAATGAGCAGTTCTTC
>TRBJ1-2|TRBV6-1|few|.
CASSGGYYGYTF
TGTGCCAGCAGTGGGGGTTACTATGGCTACACCTTC
>TRBJ2-7|TRBV4-2|few|.
CASSQAGFDEQYF
TGTGCCAGCAGCCAAGCAGGGTTCGACGAGCAGTACTTC
>TRBJ2-7|TRBV4-2|few|.
CASSHGQGTTLSYEQYF
TGTGCCAGCAGCCACGGGCAGGGGACCACCCTGTCCTACGAGCAGTACTTC
>TRBJ1-1|TRBV6-5|.|.
CASTPGPARAEAFF
TGTGCCAGCACCCCGGGACCGGCGAGGGCTGAAGCTTTCTTT
>TRBJ1-2|TRBV5-1|few|.
CASSLTQANYGYTF
TGCGCCAGCAGCTTGACACAAGCTAACTATGGCTACACCTTC
>TRBJ2-1|TRBV5-5|few|.
CASSLGVTSGLGDEQFF
TGTGCCAGCAGCTTGGGCGTGACTTCGGGCCTCGGGGATGAGCAGTTCTTC
>TRBJ2-1|TRBV12-3/TRBV12-4|.|TRBD1
CASSSTGGTNEQFF
TGTGCCAGCAGTTCAACAGGGGGCACGAATGAGCAGTTCTTC
>TRBJ1-4|TRBV7-2|many|.
CASSPTSTEKLFF
TGTGCCAGCAGCCCTACCTCCACGGAAAAACTGTTTTTT
>TRBJ2-3|TRBV11-3|few|.
CASSLALSTDTQYF
TGTGCCAGCAGCTTAGCCCTCAGCACAGATACGCAGTATTTT
>TRBJ2-2|TRBV6-2/TRBV6-3|.|.
CASSYSLALRTNTGELFF
TGTGCCAGCAGTTACTCTCTAGCGCTCCGAACCAACACCGGGGAGCTGTTTTTT
>TRBJ1-4|TRBV7-9|many|.
CASSLAVGQGGEKLFF
TGTGCCAGCAGCTTAGCCGTGGGGCAGGGAGGAGAAAAACTGTTTTTT
>TRBJ2-2|TRBV15|few|.
CATSRDLPGLGTGDTGELFF
TGTGCCACCAGCAGAGATCTCCCGGGACTAGGTACAGGGGACACCGGGGAGCTGTTTTTT
>TRBJ2-3|TRBV6-5|few|TRBD2
CASSYLASGGSDTQYF
TGTGCCAGCAGTTACCTTGCTAGCGGGGGGTCGGATACGCAGTATTTT
>TRBJ2-7|TRBV18|.|.
CASSPQGGYEQYF
TGTGCCAGCTCACCTCAGGGGGGGTACGAGCAGTACTTC
>TRBJ2-1|TRBV5-1|many|.
CASSSYSRGDEQFF
TGCGCCAGCAGCTCCTATAGCCGGGGAGATGAGCAGTTCTTC
>TRBJ2-1|TRBV5-4|.|.
CASSVKTVNEQFF
TGTGCCAGCAGCGTCAAGACAGTCAATGAGCAGTTCTTC
>TRBJ2-3|TRBV12-3/TRBV12-4|few|TRBD1
CASSSQGAGDTQYF
TGTGCCAGCAGCTCACAGGGGGCGGGAGATACGCAGTATTTT
>TRBJ2-4|TRBV7-2|.|.
CASSLDRNVQYF
TGTGCCAGCAGCCTGGACAGAAACGTTCAGTACTTC
>TRBJ2-1|TRBV2|.|.
CATQGLYNEQFF
TGTGCCACCCAGGGACTCTACAATGAGCAGTTCTTC
>TRBJ2-7|TRBV15|few|.
CATSRERIGSYEQYF
TGTGCCACCAGCAGGGAAAGGATTGGGTCCTACGAGCAGTACTTC
>TRBJ2-1|TRBV15|few|TRBD1
CATSSGTEPYNEQFF
TGTGCCACCAGCAGTGGGACAGAGCCGTACAATGAGCAGTTCTTC